A selection of T cell receptor beta chains follows, all from one sample in a study of blood T cell repertoires in COVID-19. Libraries were prepared by immunoSEQ multiplex PCR; TCRdb keeps only in-frame clonotypes and omits some of them. The repertoire holds roughly 310,000 clones, with under 95% as singletons. Sequences were obtained from PBMCs or T cells enriched from blood (not recorded which). These receptor sequences come from a man in his sixties who had recovered from COVID-19. Both conserved end residues are part of each CDR3. Each record gives: D gene, J gene, clone size, V gene, CDR3 protein, CDR3 DNA. A D gene is named only where the DNA matches it firmly. Some rows mark clone size as missing; the rest say once, few, many or name a class of expanded clone.

D gene: TRBD1; J gene: TRBJ1-6; clone size: -; V gene: TRBV2; CDR3 protein: CASSRDREGKDNSPLHF; CDR3 DNA: TGTGCCAGCAGTCGGGACAGGGAAGGGAAGGATAATTCACCCCTCCACTTT
D gene: TRBD2; J gene: TRBJ2-7; clone size: -; V gene: TRBV25-1; CDR3 protein: CASSDSRGTSGYEQYF; CDR3 DNA: TGTGCCAGCAGTGACTCCAGGGGGACTAGCGGGTACGAGCAGTACTTC
D gene: TRBD1; J gene: TRBJ2-7; clone size: -; V gene: TRBV2; CDR3 protein: CASSRTGTYEQYF; CDR3 DNA: TGTGCCAGCAGCCGGACAGGGACCTACGAGCAGTACTTC
D gene: TRBD1; J gene: TRBJ2-1; clone size: -; V gene: TRBV7-8; CDR3 protein: CASSTRPGGVYNEQFF; CDR3 DNA: TGTGCCAGCAGCACACGCCCAGGGGGAGTCTACAATGAGCAGTTCTTC
D gene: -; J gene: TRBJ2-2; clone size: -; V gene: TRBV29-1; CDR3 protein: CSVMYGGAGELFF; CDR3 DNA: TGCAGCGTTATGTATGGAGGAGCCGGGGAGCTGTTTTTT
D gene: -; J gene: TRBJ2-3; clone size: -; V gene: TRBV6-1; CDR3 protein: CASSDVHKGTDTQYF; CDR3 DNA: TGTGCCAGCAGTGATGTCCATAAGGGGACAGATACGCAGTATTTT
D gene: -; J gene: TRBJ2-5; clone size: once; V gene: TRBV12-3/TRBV12-4; CDR3 protein: CASSRTVVETQYF; CDR3 DNA: TGTGCCAGCAGCAGGACAGTAGTAGAGACCCAGTACTTC
D gene: -; J gene: TRBJ1-1; clone size: -; V gene: TRBV5-1; CDR3 protein: CASSSRGPDTEAFF; CDR3 DNA: TGCGCCAGCAGCTCCAGGGGCCCCGACACTGAAGCTTTCTTT
D gene: -; J gene: TRBJ1-1; clone size: -; V gene: TRBV6-5; CDR3 protein: CASSYSGHYRSEAFF; CDR3 DNA: TGTGCCAGCAGTTACTCGGGACACTACAGGTCTGAAGCTTTCTTT
D gene: -; J gene: TRBJ2-1; clone size: -; V gene: TRBV2; CDR3 protein: CASRWHNEQFF; CDR3 DNA: TGTGCCAGCAGGTGGCACAATGAGCAGTTCTTC
D gene: -; J gene: TRBJ2-4; clone size: -; V gene: TRBV10-1; CDR3 protein: CASCGGGGAKNIQYF; CDR3 DNA: TGCGCCAGCTGTGGAGGGGGGGGAGCCAAAAACATTCAGTACTTC
D gene: TRBD2; J gene: TRBJ2-2; clone size: -; V gene: TRBV7-6; CDR3 protein: CASSLGGLAGLTGELFF; CDR3 DNA: TGTGCCAGCAGCTTAGGTGGACTAGCGGGTTTAACCGGGGAGCTGTTTTTT
D gene: TRBD2; J gene: TRBJ2-7; clone size: -; V gene: TRBV12-3/TRBV12-4; CDR3 protein: CASRSGGGEQYF; CDR3 DNA: TGTGCCAGCAGATCGGGGGGAGGCGAGCAGTACTTC
D gene: -; J gene: TRBJ2-2; clone size: -; V gene: TRBV11-3; CDR3 protein: CASSLDVLAITGELFF; CDR3 DNA: TGTGCCAGCAGCTTAGATGTTCTAGCAATCACCGGGGAGCTGTTTTTT
D gene: TRBD1; J gene: TRBJ1-4; clone size: -; V gene: TRBV7-8; CDR3 protein: CASSLRQGRGEKLFF; CDR3 DNA: TGTGCCAGCAGCTTGAGACAGGGGAGAGGTGAAAAACTGTTTTTT
D gene: -; J gene: TRBJ2-2; clone size: -; V gene: TRBV5-4; CDR3 protein: CASSGVGANTGELFF; CDR3 DNA: TGTGCCAGCAGCGGTGTAGGGGCGAACACCGGGGAGCTGTTTTTT
D gene: -; J gene: TRBJ1-2; clone size: -; V gene: TRBV19; CDR3 protein: CASSIATGYYGYTF; CDR3 DNA: TGTGCCAGTAGTATAGCGACAGGTTATTATGGCTACACCTTC
D gene: TRBD1; J gene: TRBJ1-4; clone size: -; V gene: TRBV9; CDR3 protein: CASSVEGQAIGKLFF; CDR3 DNA: TGTGCCAGCAGCGTAGAGGGACAGGCTATTGGAAAACTGTTTTTT
D gene: -; J gene: TRBJ1-6; clone size: once; V gene: TRBV5-1; CDR3 protein: CASSQLTGDYSPLHF; CDR3 DNA: TGCGCCAGCAGCCAACTGACAGGAGACTATTCACCCCTCCACTTT
D gene: TRBD1; J gene: TRBJ2-1; clone size: -; V gene: TRBV5-6; CDR3 protein: CASSLLKGALTYNEQFF; CDR3 DNA: TGTGCCAGCAGCTTGCTGAAGGGGGCCCTAACCTACAATGAGCAGTTCTTC
D gene: -; J gene: TRBJ1-1; clone size: -; V gene: TRBV10-3; CDR3 protein: CAISEPTVRAARVNTEAFF; CDR3 DNA: TGTGCCATCAGTGAGCCGACAGTCCGCGCCGCCCGCGTGAACACTGAAGCTTTCTTT
D gene: -; J gene: TRBJ1-6; clone size: -; V gene: TRBV7-9; CDR3 protein: CASSPRLPLHF; CDR3 DNA: TGTGCCAGCAGCCCCAGATTACCCCTCCACTTT
D gene: TRBD1; J gene: TRBJ2-7; clone size: -; V gene: TRBV7-8; CDR3 protein: CASSPTGAEQYF; CDR3 DNA: TGTGCCAGCAGCCCCACAGGGGCGGAGCAGTACTTC
D gene: -; J gene: TRBJ2-5; clone size: -; V gene: TRBV30; CDR3 protein: CAWKPGVLPETQYF; CDR3 DNA: TGTGCCTGGAAGCCAGGGGTCCTACCAGAGACCCAGTACTTC
D gene: TRBD1; J gene: TRBJ1-2; clone size: -; V gene: TRBV4-1; CDR3 protein: CASSLRPGQGRIAGYTF; CDR3 DNA: TGCGCCAGCAGCCTTAGGCCGGGACAGGGCAGAATTGCTGGCTACACCTTC
D gene: TRBD1; J gene: TRBJ1-1; clone size: -; V gene: TRBV27; CDR3 protein: CASSWDSNTEAFF; CDR3 DNA: TGTGCCAGCAGTTGGGACAGCAACACTGAAGCTTTCTTT